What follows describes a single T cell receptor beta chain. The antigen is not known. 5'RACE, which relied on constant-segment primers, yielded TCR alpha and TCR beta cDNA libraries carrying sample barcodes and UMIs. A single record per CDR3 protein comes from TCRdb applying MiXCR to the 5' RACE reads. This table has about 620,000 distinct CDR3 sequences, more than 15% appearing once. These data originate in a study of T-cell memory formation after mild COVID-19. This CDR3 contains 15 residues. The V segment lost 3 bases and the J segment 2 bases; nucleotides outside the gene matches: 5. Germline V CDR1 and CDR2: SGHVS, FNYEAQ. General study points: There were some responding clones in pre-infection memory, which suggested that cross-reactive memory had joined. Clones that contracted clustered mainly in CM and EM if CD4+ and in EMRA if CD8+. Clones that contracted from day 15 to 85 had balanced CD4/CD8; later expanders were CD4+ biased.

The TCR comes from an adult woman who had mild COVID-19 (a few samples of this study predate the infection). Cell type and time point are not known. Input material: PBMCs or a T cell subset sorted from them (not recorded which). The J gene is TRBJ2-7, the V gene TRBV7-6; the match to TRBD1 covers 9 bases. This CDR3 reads CASSLYRGPTYEQYF. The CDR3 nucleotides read TGTGCCAGCAGCTTGTACAGGGGGCCCACCTACGAGCAGTACTTC.